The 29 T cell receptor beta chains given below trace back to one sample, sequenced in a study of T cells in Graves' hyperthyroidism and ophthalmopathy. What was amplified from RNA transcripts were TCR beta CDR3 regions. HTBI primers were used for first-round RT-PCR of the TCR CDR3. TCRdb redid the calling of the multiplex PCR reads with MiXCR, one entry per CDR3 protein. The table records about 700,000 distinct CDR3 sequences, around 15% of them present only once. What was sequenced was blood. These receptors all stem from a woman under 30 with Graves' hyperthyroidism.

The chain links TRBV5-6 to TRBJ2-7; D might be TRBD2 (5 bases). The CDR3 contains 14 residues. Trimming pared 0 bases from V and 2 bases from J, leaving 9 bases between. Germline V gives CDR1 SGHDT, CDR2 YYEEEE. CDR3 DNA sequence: TGTGCCAGCAGCTTGGCGGGATTCCCCTACGAGCAGTACTTC. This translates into CASSLAGFPYEQYF.

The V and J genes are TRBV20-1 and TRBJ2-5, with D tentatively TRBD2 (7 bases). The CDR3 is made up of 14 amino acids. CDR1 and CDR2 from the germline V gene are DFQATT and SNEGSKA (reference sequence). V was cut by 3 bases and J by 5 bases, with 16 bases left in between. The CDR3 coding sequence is TGCAGTGCTAGGGGGAGGGGGTCAATGGAGACCCAGTACTTC. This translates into CSARGRGSMETQYF.

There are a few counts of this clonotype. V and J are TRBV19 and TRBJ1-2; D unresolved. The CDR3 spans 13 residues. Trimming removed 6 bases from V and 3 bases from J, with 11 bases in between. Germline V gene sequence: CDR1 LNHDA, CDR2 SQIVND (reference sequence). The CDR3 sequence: CASRPDLDYGYTF. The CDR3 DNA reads TGTGCCAGTAGGCCCGATCTCGACTATGGCTACACCTTC.

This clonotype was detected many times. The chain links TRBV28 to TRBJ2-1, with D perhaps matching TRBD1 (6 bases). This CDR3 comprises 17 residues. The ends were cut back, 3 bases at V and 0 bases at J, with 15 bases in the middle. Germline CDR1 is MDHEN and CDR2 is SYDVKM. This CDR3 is CASSLAGVGDSYNEQFF. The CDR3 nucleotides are TGTGCCAGCAGTTTGGCAGGGGTCGGGGACTCCTACAATGAGCAGTTCTTC.

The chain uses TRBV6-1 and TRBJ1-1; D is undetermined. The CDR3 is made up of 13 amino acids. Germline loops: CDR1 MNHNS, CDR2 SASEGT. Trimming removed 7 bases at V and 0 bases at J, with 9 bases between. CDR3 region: CASNQRMNTEAFF. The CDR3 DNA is TGTGCCAGCAACCAGAGAATGAACACTGAAGCTTTCTTT.

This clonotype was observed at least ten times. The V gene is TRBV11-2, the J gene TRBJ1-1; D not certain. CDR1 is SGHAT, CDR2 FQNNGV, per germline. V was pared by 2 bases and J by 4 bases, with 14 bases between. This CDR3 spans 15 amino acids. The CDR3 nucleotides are TGTGCCAGCAGCTTACAGGAATTTTGGACCACTGAAGCTTTCTTT. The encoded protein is CASSLQEFWTTEAFF. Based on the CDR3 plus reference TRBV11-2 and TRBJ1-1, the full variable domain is EAGVAQSPRYKIIEKRQSVAFWCNPISGHATLYWYQQILGQGPKLLIQFQNNGVVDDSQLPKDRFSAERLKGVDSTLKIQPAKLEDSAVYLCASSLQEFWTTEAFFGQGTRLTVV.

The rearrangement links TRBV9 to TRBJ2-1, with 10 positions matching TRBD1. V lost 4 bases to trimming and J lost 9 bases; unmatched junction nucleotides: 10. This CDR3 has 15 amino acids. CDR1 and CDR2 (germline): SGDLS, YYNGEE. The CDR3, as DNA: TGTGCCAGCAGCCCGTCAGGACAGGGGGGCCTTGAGCAGTTCTTC. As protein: CASSPSGQGGLEQFF.

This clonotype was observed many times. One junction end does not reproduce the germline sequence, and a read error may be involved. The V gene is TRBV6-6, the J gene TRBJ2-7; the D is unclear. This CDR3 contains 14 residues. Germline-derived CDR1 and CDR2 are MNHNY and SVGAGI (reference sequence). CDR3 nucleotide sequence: TGTGCCAGCAGTCACTCGCTAGGGATCGGCGAGCAGTACTTC. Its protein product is CASSHSLGIGEQYF.

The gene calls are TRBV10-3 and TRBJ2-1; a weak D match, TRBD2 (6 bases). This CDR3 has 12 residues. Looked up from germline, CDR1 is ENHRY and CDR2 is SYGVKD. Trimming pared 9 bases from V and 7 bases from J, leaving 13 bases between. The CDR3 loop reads CAIQTSRNEQFF. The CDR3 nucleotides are TGTGCCATTCAGACTAGTAGGAATGAGCAGTTCTTC.

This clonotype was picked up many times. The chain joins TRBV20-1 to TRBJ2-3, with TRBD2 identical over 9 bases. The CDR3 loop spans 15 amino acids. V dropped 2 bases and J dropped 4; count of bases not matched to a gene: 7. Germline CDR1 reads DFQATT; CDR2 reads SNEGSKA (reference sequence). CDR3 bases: TGCAGTGCTAGAATCGGTAGCGGGAGTGCAGATACGCAGTATTTT. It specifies CSARIGSGSADTQYF.

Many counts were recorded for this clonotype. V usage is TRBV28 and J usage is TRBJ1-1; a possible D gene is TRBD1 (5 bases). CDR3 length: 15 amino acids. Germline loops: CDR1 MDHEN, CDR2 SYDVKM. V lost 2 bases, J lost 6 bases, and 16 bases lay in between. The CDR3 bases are TGTGCCAGCAGTTTACCTGGGACGGACATATCTGAAGCTTTCTTT. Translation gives CASSLPGTDISEAFF.

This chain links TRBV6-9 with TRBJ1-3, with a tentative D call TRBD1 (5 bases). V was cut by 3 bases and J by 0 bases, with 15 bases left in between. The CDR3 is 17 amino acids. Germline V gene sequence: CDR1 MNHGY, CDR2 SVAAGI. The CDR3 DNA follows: TGTGCCAGCAGTTACCCGGGACGCAAGAGCTCTGGAAACACCATATATTTT. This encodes CASSYPGRKSSGNTIYF.

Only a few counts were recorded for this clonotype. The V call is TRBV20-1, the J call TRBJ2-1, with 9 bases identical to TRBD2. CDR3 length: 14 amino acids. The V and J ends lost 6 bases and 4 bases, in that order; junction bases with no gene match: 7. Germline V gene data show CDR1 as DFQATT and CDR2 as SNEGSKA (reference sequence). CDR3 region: CSAAGTSRYNEQFF. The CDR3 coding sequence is TGCAGTGCAGCCGGGACTAGCAGATACAATGAGCAGTTCTTC.

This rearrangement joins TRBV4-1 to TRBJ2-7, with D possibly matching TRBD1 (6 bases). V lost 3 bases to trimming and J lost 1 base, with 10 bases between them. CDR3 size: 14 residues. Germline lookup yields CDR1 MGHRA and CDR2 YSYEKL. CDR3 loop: CASSHGQTSYEQYF. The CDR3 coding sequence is TGCGCCAGCAGCCACGGACAGACTTCCTACGAGCAGTACTTC.

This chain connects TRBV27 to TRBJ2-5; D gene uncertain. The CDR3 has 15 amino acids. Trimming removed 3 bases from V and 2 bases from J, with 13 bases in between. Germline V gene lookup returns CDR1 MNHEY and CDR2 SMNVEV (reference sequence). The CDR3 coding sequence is TGTGCCAGCAGTTTTGGGCAACTGGGGCAAGAGACCCAGTACTTC. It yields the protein CASSFGQLGQETQYF.

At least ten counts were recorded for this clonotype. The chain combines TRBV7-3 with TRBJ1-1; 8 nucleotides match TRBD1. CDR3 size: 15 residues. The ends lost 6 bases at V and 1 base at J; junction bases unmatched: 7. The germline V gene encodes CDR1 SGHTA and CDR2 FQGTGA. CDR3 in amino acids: CASRPTGASNTEAFF. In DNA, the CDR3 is TGTGCCAGCAGACCGACAGGGGCGTCGAACACTGAAGCTTTCTTT.

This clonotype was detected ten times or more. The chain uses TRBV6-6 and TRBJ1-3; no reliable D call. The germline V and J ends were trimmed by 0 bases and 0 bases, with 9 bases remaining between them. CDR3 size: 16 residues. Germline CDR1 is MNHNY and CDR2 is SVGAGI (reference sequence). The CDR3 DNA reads TGTGCCAGCAGTTACTCGGACGGAGTCTCTGGAAACACCATATATTTT. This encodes CASSYSDGVSGNTIYF.

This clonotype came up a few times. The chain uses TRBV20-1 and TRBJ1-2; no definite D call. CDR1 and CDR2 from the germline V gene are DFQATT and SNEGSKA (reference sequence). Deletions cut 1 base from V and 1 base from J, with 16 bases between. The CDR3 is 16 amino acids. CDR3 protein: CSARGGHTISNYGYTF. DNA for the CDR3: TGCAGTGCTAGAGGCGGGCATACAATAAGTAACTATGGCTACACCTTC.

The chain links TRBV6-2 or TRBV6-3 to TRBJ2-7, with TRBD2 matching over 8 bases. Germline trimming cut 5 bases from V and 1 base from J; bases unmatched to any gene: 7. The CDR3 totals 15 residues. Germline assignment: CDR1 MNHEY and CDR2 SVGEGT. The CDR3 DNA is TGTGCCAGCAGTACCCGACTAGCGACTTCCTACGAGCAGTACTTC. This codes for CASSTRLATSYEQYF.

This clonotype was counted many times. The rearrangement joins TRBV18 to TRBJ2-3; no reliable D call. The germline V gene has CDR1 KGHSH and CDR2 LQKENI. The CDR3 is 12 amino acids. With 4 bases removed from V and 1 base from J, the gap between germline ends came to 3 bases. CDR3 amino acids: CASSQRTDTQYF. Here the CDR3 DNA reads TGTGCCAGCTCACAACGCACAGATACGCAGTATTTT.

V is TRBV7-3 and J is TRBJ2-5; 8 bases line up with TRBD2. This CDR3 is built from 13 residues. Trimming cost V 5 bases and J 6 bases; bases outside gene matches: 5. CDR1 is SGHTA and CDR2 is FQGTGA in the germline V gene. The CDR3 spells CASSPGLEQTQYF. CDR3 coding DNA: TGTGCCAGCAGCCCGGGACTAGAACAGACCCAGTACTTC.

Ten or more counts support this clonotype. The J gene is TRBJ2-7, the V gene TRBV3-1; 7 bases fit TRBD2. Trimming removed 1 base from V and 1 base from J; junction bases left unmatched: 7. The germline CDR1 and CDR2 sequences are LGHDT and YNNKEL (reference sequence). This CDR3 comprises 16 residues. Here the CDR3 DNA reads TGTGCCAGCAGCCAAGGGTGGGGGGGGATTTCCTACGAGCAGTACTTC. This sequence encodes CASSQGWGGISYEQYF.

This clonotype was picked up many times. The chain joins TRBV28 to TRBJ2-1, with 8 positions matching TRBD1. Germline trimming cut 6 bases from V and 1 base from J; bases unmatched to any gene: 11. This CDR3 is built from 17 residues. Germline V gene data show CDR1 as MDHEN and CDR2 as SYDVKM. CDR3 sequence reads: CASRDRVGLRSYNEQFF. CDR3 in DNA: TGTGCCAGCAGGGACAGGGTAGGACTAAGGTCCTACAATGAGCAGTTCTTC.

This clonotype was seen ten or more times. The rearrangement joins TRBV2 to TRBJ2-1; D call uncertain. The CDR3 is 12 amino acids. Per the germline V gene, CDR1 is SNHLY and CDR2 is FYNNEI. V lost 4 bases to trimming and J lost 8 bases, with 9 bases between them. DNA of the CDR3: TGTGCCAGCAGTGCTACGGGCGATGAGCAGTTCTTC. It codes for CASSATGDEQFF.

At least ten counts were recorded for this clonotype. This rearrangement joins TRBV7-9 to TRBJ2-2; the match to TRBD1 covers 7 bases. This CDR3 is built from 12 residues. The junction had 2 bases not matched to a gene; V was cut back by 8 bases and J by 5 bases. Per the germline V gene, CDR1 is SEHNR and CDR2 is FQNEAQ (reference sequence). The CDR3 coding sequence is TGTGCCAGCGGCAGGGGGACCGGGGAGCTGTTTTTT. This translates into CASGRGTGELFF.

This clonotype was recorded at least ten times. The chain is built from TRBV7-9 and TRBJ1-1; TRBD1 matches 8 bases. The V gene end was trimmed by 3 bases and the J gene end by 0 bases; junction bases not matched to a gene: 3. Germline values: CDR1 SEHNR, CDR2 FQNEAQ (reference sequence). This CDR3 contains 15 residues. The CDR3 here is CASSFPTGVNTEAFF. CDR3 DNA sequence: TGTGCCAGCAGCTTCCCGACAGGGGTGAACACTGAAGCTTTCTTT.

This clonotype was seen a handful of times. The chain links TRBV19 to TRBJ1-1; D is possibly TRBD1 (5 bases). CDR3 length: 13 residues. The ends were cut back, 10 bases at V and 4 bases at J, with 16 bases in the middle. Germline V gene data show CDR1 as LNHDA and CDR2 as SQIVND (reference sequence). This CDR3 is CATRGVRGTEAFF. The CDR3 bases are TGTGCCACCAGAGGGGTGAGGGGCACTGAAGCTTTCTTT.

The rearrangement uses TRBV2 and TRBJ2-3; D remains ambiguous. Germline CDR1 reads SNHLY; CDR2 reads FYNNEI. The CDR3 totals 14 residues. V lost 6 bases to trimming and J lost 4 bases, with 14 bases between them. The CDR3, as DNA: TGTGCCAGCAGGCTGGTCTCCTTCCCAGATACGCAGTATTTT. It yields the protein CASRLVSFPDTQYF.

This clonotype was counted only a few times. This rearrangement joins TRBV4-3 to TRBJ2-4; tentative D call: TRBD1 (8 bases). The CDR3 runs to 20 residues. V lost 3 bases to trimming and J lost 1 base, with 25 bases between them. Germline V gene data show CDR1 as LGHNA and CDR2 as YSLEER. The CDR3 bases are TGCGCCAGCAGCCACCTAAAACGGAGGGGGGGACAGGAGGCCAAAAACATTCAGTACTTC. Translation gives CASSHLKRRGGQEAKNIQYF.